These 23 T cell receptor beta chains came from one sample sequenced in a study of blood T cells in healthy people across ages. Combining a sample-barcoded 5' primer with a J-beta primer mix, a second PCR ran for about 7 to 12 cycles. TCRdb analysed the 5' RACE reads with MiXCR anew, one entry per CDR3 protein. The sample has 1.5 million to 2 million distinct CDR3 sequences, 28% seen once. The sample taken for sequencing was blood. The receptors shown here come from a woman under 40 in good health.

The rearrangement uses TRBV7-9 and TRBJ1-1, with TRBD1 identical over 8 bases. J lost 4 bases, V lost 5 bases, and 6 bases had no gene match. Per germline, CDR1 SEHNR and CDR2 FQNEAQ (reference sequence). This CDR3 region has 14 residues. The CDR3 sequence: CASSPKDRATEAFF. The CDR3, as DNA: TGTGCCAGCAGCCCAAAGGACAGGGCCACTGAAGCTTTCTTT. The complete variable domain, with remaining parts taken from reference TRBV7-9 and TRBJ1-1, reads DTGVSQNPRHKITKRGQNVTFRCDPISEHNRLYWYRQTLGQGPEFLTYFQNEAQLEKSRLLSDRFSAERPKGSFSTLEIQRTEQGDSAMYLCASSPKDRATEAFFGQGTRLTVV.

The genes are TRBV6-5 and TRBJ1-6, with D unclear. This CDR3 region has 13 residues. V dropped 6 bases and J dropped 8 bases, with 11 bases sitting between them. The V gene's germline CDR1 is MNHEY and CDR2 SVGAGI. CDR3 DNA sequence: TGTGCCAGCAGCCCGCGTGTTTATTCACCCCTCCACTTT. Its protein is CASSPRVYSPLHF.

In its sample, this clonotype was seen a few times. The chain links TRBV20-1 to TRBJ2-1, with D perhaps being TRBD1 or TRBD2 (5 bases each). V dropped 6 bases and J dropped 5 bases, with 17 bases sitting between them. CDR3 length: 14 amino acids. Germline CDR1 and CDR2: DFQATT and SNEGSKA (reference sequence). The CDR3, as DNA: TGCAGTGCGATAAAGGGGACCGAGCACAATGAGCAGTTCTTC. Its translation: CSAIKGTEHNEQFF.

This clonotype has more than one count but fewer than ten. This chain connects TRBV19 to TRBJ2-3, with D unclear. Germline V gene data show CDR1 as LNHDA and CDR2 as SQIVND (reference sequence). V was clipped by 3 bases and J by 5 bases, with 12 bases between them. The CDR3 runs to 14 residues. CDR3 protein: CASSMPSAGDTQYF. The CDR3 nucleotides read TGTGCCAGTAGTATGCCAAGCGCAGGAGATACGCAGTATTTT.

Note on this clonotype: At one end the junction does not follow the germline gene, possibly because of a read error. This chain joins TRBV18 and TRBJ1-4, with D unclear. Germline CDR1 is KGHSH and CDR2 is LQKENI. The CDR3 is made up of 14 amino acids. The CDR3 DNA reads as TGTGCCAGCTCATCCGCCCGGGCGGGTGAAAAACGGTTTTTT. This encodes CASSSARAGEKRFF.

The chain links TRBV6-4 to TRBJ2-3; no clear D. CDR1 and CDR2 (germline): MRHNA, SNTAGT. This CDR3 spans 12 amino acids. V was trimmed by 0 bases and J by 8 bases, leaving 6 bases between them. CDR3 in amino acids: CASSDSGITQYF. In DNA form, the CDR3 reads TGTGCCAGCAGTGACTCGGGGATTACGCAGTATTTT.

This clonotype has just a few counts. The V call is TRBV7-2, the J call TRBJ2-3; D call uncertain. The ends were cut back, 3 bases at V and 5 bases at J, with 6 bases in the middle. Looked up from germline, CDR1 is SGHTA and CDR2 is FQGNSA. The CDR3 totals 12 residues. In DNA, the CDR3 is TGTGCCAGCAGCTTTGACCAAGATACGCAGTATTTT. As protein: CASSFDQDTQYF.

This chain links TRBV6-2 or TRBV6-3 with TRBJ2-7; possible D gene TRBD2, 6 bases. The J call may be mistaken, given a closer DNA end match to TRBJ2-5. This CDR3 contains 15 residues. Looked up from germline, CDR1 is MNHEY and CDR2 is SVGEGT. DNA of the CDR3: TGTGCCAGCAGTTACGCAGGACTACCATCTGAGACCCAGTACTTC. Its protein is CASSYAGLPSETQYF.

This clonotype was found many times. The chain joins TRBV20-1 to TRBJ1-2; TRBD1 aligns across 7 bases. V shed 5 bases and J 6 bases; nucleotides not matched to a gene: 9. Germline V gene lookup returns CDR1 DFQATT and CDR2 SNEGSKA (reference sequence). CDR3 size: 13 residues. CDR3 bases: TGCAGTGCTTGGACAGGAGCGACTGATGGCTACACCTTC. Protein: CSAWTGATDGYTF.

At least ten counts were recorded for this clonotype. This rearrangement joins TRBV29-1 to TRBJ2-7; no clear D gene. The CDR3 sequence is 13 residues long. Between the trimmed V and J ends, which lost 0 bases and 6 bases, there was a span of 12 bases. CDR1 and CDR2 from the germline V gene are SQVTM and ANQGSEA. CDR3 protein: CSVEEAYLGEQYF. The CDR3 region has the DNA TGCAGCGTTGAAGAGGCGTACCTGGGCGAGCAGTACTTC.

This chain joins TRBV7-9 and TRBJ2-7, with D possibly matching TRBD2 (5 bases). Germline V gene data show CDR1 as SEHNR and CDR2 as FQNEAQ (reference sequence). The CDR3 loop spans 14 amino acids. The V gene lost 4 bases and the J gene lost 2 bases, with 12 bases spanning the gap. The DNA of the CDR3 is TGTGCCAGCAGCTCGGTGGGGAGCCCCTACGAGCAGTACTTC. Translated: CASSSVGSPYEQYF.

This clonotype has only a few counts. The genes are TRBV5-1 and TRBJ2-1; 13 bases are a match to TRBD2. Trimming took 4 bases from V and 5 from J; bases not matched to a gene: 3. Germline-derived CDR1 and CDR2 are SGHRS and YFSETQ. This CDR3 comprises 15 residues. CDR3 in amino acids: CASSMTSGGNNEQFF. CDR3 in DNA: TGCGCCAGCAGCATGACTAGCGGGGGGAACAATGAGCAGTTCTTC.

A note on this clonotype: A clone one base away is much larger, so this may be a read error. V gene TRBV30 combines with J gene TRBJ2-7; D gene unclear. CDR1 and CDR2 (germline): GTSNPN, SVGIG (reference sequence). The length of the CDR3 is 12 residues. V was cut by 5 bases and J by 7 bases, with 15 bases left in between. CDR3 amino acids: CAWESNYNEQYF. For the CDR3, the DNA is TGTGCCTGGGAATCAAACTACAATGAGCAGTACTTC.

Only a few counts were recorded for this clonotype. The rearrangement uses TRBV14 and TRBJ2-3; D may be TRBD2 (6 bases). CDR1 SGHDN and CDR2 FVKESK come from the germline V gene. Trimming took off 1 base at V and 6 bases at J, with 14 bases between the two ends. The CDR3 runs 15 residues. CDR3 nucleotides: TGTGCCAGCAGCCAAGGAGGACGGGGAGGCGATACGCAGTATTTT. Translation: CASSQGGRGGDTQYF.

This clonotype was counted at least ten times. The rearrangement links TRBV14 to TRBJ2-7; D may be TRBD1 (6 bases). Germline V gives CDR1 SGHDN, CDR2 FVKESK. Trimming cost V 6 bases and J 5 bases, with 11 bases left between them. The length of the CDR3 is 12 residues. The CDR3 loop is CASSSDSHEQYF. The CDR3 DNA follows: TGTGCCAGCAGTTCGGACAGCCACGAGCAGTACTTC. The variable domain in full, completed from reference TRBV14 and TRBJ2-7, reads EAGVTQFPSHSVIEKGQTVTLRCDPISGHDNLYWYRRVMGKEIKFLLHFVKESKQDESGMPNNRFLAERTGGTYSTLKVQPAELEDSGVYFCASSSDSHEQYFGPGTRLTVT.

This clonotype was detected only a few times. The chain combines TRBV20-1 with TRBJ2-7; D is tentatively TRBD1 or TRBD2 (6 bases each). V dropped 5 bases and J dropped 4 bases, with 12 bases sitting between them. From germline, CDR1 is DFQATT and CDR2 SNEGSKA (reference sequence). This CDR3 contains 12 residues. The CDR3 DNA follows: TGCAGTGCTGTAGGGGGGAAATACGAGCAGTACTTC. It yields the protein CSAVGGKYEQYF.

The J gene is TRBJ2-1, the V gene TRBV5-6; 10 bases are a match to TRBD2. After removal of 4 bases from V and 8 bases from J, the junction contained 12 bases not matched to a gene. This CDR3 has 16 amino acids. The germline gives CDR1 SGHDT, CDR2 YYEEEE. The CDR3 region has the DNA TGTGCCAGCAGCCCGCCGGCTAGCGGGAGTTCAGATGAGCAGTTCTTC. It encodes CASSPPASGSSDEQFF.

This clonotype was counted many times. In DNA form, the CDR3 reads TGTGCCAGCAGTCGGCGACTGGGTAGCGGATCCTCCACAGATACGCAGTATTTT. The encoded protein is CASSRRLGSGSSTDTQYF. The gene calls are TRBV12-3 or TRBV12-4 and TRBJ2-3; TRBD2 is a possible D gene (6 bases). The CDR3 is 18 amino acids. V was pared by 5 bases and J by 2 bases, with 23 bases between.

A few counts support this clonotype. J is TRBJ2-1 and V is TRBV5-4; D is perhaps TRBD1 or TRBD2 (5 bases each). V was shortened by 10 bases and J by 2 bases, with 22 bases between the two germline ends. Germline V gene lookup returns CDR1 SGHNT and CDR2 YYREEE (reference sequence). The CDR3 runs 16 residues. CDR3 sequence reads: CAGTQRGSVTYNEQFF. The CDR3 bases are TGTGCCGGCACTCAACGGGGCAGTGTTACCTACAATGAGCAGTTCTTC.

The chain couples TRBV4-2 to TRBJ2-1; no definite D call. Trimming removed 2 bases from V and 0 bases from J, with 11 bases in between. This CDR3 region has 16 residues. From germline, CDR1 is LGHNA and CDR2 YNFKEQ. The CDR3 here is CASSQIALSSYNEQFF. The DNA for the CDR3 is TGTGCCAGCAGCCAAATCGCCCTGAGCTCCTACAATGAGCAGTTCTTC.

This clonotype was recorded many times. V gene TRBV15 combines with J gene TRBJ1-5; TRBD1 is a possible D gene (5 bases). CDR1 and CDR2 (germline): LNHNV, YYDKDF (reference sequence). Trimming cost V 3 bases and J 7 bases, with 13 bases left between them. The CDR3 sequence is 14 residues long. Here the CDR3 DNA reads TGTGCCACCAGCAGCCCCAGGGTGGACCAGCCCCAGCATTTT. Translated: CATSSPRVDQPQHF. Full variable domain (missing parts from reference TRBV15 and TRBJ1-5): DAMVIQNPRYQVTQFGKPVTLSCSQTLNHNVMYWYQQKSSQAPKLLFHYYDKDFNNEADTPDNFQSRRPNTSFCFLDIRSPGLGDTAMYLCATSSPRVDQPQHFGDGTRLSIL.

Only a few counts were recorded for this clonotype. The rearrangement joins TRBV3-1 to TRBJ2-1; the D is unclear. Germline CDR1 reads LGHDT; CDR2 reads YNNKEL (reference sequence). The CDR3 has 13 residues. V was pared by 4 bases and J by 7 bases, with 11 bases between. CDR3 nucleotides: TGTGCCAGCAGCCGTGACTTAGAAAATGAGCAGTTCTTC. This sequence encodes CASSRDLENEQFF.

In this sample, this clonotype turned up a few times. V usage is TRBV27 and J usage is TRBJ2-5; 7 bases align to TRBD1. The CDR3 totals 15 residues. Trimming at V came to 3 bases and at J to 5 bases, leaving 9 bases not matched to a gene. CDR1 and CDR2 (germline): MNHEY, SMNVEV (reference sequence). CDR3 sequence (DNA): TGTGCCAGCAGTTTGGCAGGGGGTGATTATGAGACCCAGTACTTC. Translating it yields CASSLAGGDYETQYF.